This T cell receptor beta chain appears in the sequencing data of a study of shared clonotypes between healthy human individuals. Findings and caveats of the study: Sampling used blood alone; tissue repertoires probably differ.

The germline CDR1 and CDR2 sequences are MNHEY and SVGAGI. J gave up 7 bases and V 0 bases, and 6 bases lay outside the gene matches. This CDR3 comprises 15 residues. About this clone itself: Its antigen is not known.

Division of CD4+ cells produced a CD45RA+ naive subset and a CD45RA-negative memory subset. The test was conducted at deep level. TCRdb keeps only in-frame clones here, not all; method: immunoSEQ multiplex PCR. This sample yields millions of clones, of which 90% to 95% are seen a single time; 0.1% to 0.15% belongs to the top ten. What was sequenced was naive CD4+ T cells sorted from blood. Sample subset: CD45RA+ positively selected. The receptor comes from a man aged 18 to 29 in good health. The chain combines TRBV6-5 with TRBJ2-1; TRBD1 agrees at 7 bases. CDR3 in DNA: TGTGCCAGCAGTTACTCGGTGACAGGGCGGAATGAGCAGTTCTTC. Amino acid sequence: CASSYSVTGRNEQFF.